This record looks at one T cell receptor (beta chain) sequence and its context. The antigen is unknown. Healthy donors matched for age and sex were used as controls. Negative isolation was used for CD8+ and CD4+ T cells, and FACS enrichment was applied to TEMRA cells. The record originates from a study of CD8 T cells in Susac syndrome. Overall study results and limits: The study recognized that the number of individuals in its TCR sequencing and HLA analysis was relatively small.

RNA, at about 0.45 to 1 ug, was reverse transcribed with random hexamers. TCRdb used MiXCR to reprocess the immunoSEQ multiplex PCR reads, holding one entry per CDR3 protein. Here the sample spans under 200,000 distinct CDR3 sequences, around 95% being singletons. The CDR3 has 15 residues. V shed 4 bases and J shed 0 bases, with 7 bases lying between them. In germline, CDR1 is LGHDT, CDR2 YNNKEL (reference sequence). The chain recombines TRBV3-1 with TRBJ2-6; no reliable D call. Material: CD4+ T cells from PBMCs. The clonotype comes from a human donor in good health. CDR3 residues: CASSPWSSGANVLTF. The DNA for the CDR3 is TGTGCCAGCAGCCCTTGGAGCTCTGGGGCCAACGTCCTGACTTTC. Filled out from reference TRBV3-1 and TRBJ2-6, the complete variable domain reads DTAVSQTPKYLVTQMGNDKSIKCEQNLGHDTMYWYKQDSKKFLKIMFSYNNKELIINETVPNRFSPKSPDKAHLNLHINSLELGDSAVYFCASSPWSSGANVLTFGAGSRLTVL.